Following are 6 T cell receptor beta chains from one sample sequenced in a study of T-cell reconstitution after alpha-beta-depleted transplantation in children. Molecular barcoding with unique molecular identifiers was used for the TCRbeta library. TCRdb reprocessed the PCR reads with MiXCR, giving one entry per CDR3 protein. The sample lists a few hundred thousand distinct CDR3 sequences; over 10% were seen once. The sample in question was PBMCs, mostly from graft donor cells, obtained 360 days after TCRalphabeta/CD19-depleted stem cell transplant. The origin of the receptors is a male patient between 10 and 17 years old who had a stem cell transplant for acute myeloid leukemia, so the T cells may come from the graft donor.

This clonotype was recorded a few times. The chain joins TRBV2 to TRBJ2-7; the match to TRBD1 covers 9 bases. The trim removed 5 bases at V and 2 bases at J, leaving 7 bases unmatched. The CDR3 has 15 amino acids. CDR1 SNHLY and CDR2 FYNNEI come from the germline V gene. The CDR3 protein is CASSKGGQGAYEQYF. CDR3 nucleotide sequence: TGTGCCAGCAGTAAAGGGGGACAGGGTGCCTACGAGCAGTACTTC.

The chain links TRBV5-1 to TRBJ2-1, with 8 bases that match TRBD2. Germline V gives CDR1 SGHRS, CDR2 YFSETQ. CDR3 length: 14 amino acids. The junction had 5 bases not matched to a gene; V was cut back by 2 bases and J by 7 bases. As DNA, the CDR3 is TGCGCCAGCAGCTTAAGCGGGAGTGTTAATGAGCAGTTCTTC. Its protein is CASSLSGSVNEQFF.

CDR3: CSAATTGWNEQYF. In DNA, the CDR3 is TGCAGTGCCGCCACGACAGGTTGGAACGAGCAGTACTTC. The chain joins TRBV20-1 to TRBJ2-7, with D possibly being TRBD1 (6 bases). This CDR3 contains 13 residues. Trimming removed 6 bases from V and 5 bases from J, with 17 bases in between. Germline V gene lookup returns CDR1 DFQATT and CDR2 SNEGSKA (reference sequence).

The J gene is TRBJ2-1, the V gene TRBV12-3 or TRBV12-4; TRBD1 is a possible D gene (5 bases). V was clipped by 4 bases and J by 12 bases, with 22 bases between them. CDR3 length: 15 residues. The CDR3 is CASSSSRQRSMLQFF. CDR3 DNA: TGTGCCAGCAGTTCCTCGAGACAGAGATCTATGTTGCAGTTCTTC.

This chain uses TRBV7-2 with TRBJ1-1; no clear D gene. With 6 bases removed from V and 0 bases from J, the gap between germline ends came to 8 bases. The CDR3 is 13 residues long. Germline CDR1 and CDR2: SGHTA and FQGNSA. The CDR3 sequence is CASRWNMNTEAFF. CDR3 nucleotide sequence: TGTGCCAGCAGATGGAACATGAACACTGAAGCTTTCTTT. The entire variable domain, with the rest obtained from reference TRBV7-2 and TRBJ1-1, is as follows: GAGVSQSPSNKVTEKGKDVELRCDPISGHTALYWYRQSLGQGLEFLIYFQGNSAPDKSGLPSDRFSAERTGGSVSTLTIQRTQQEDSAVYLCASRWNMNTEAFFGQGTRLTVV.

In regard to this clonotype: No conserved phenylalanine or tryptophan ends this CDR3, so it is likely a read error. The rearrangement joins TRBV20-1 to TRBJ2-1; D possibly corresponds to TRBD2 (5 bases). CDR1 and CDR2 (germline): DFQATT, SNEGSKA (reference sequence). The V and J ends lost 3 bases and 0 bases respectively, with 9 bases between them. This CDR3 comprises 14 residues. The DNA of the CDR3 is TGCAGTGCTAGGGACTCCGCCTCCTACAATGAGCAGTTCTAC. Its translation is CSARDSASYNEQFY.